These T cell receptor beta chains were read from a single sample in a study of blood T cell repertoires in COVID-19. Data came from immunoSEQ multiplex PCR; TCRdb stores just in-frame clones and leaves some out. The repertoire holds a few hundred thousand clones, 88% seen once, with 6.9% in the top ten. The sample consisted of peripheral blood. The receptors shown here come from a woman aged 25 to 39 who had recovered from COVID-19. CDR3s include the opening cysteine and the closing phenylalanine or tryptophan. The D gene is left open where the match is weak. Size values are once, few and many counts, or a class for expanded clones, and some rows have none.

TRBV18	TRBJ2-6	TRBD1	-	TGTGCCAGCTGGAACCGGGACAGGGGGAGTTCTGGGGCCAACGTCCTGACTTTC	CASWNRDRGSSGANVLTF
TRBV18	TRBJ2-1	-	once	TGTGCCAGCTCACCACTCGGGAAGGGTTCCTACAATGAGCAGTTCTTC	CASSPLGKGSYNEQFF
TRBV2	TRBJ2-1	-	-	TGTGCCAGTGCGGTAATAGGTTCCTACAATGAGCAGTTCTTC	CASAVIGSYNEQFF
TRBV9	TRBJ1-1	-	-	TGTGCCAGCAGCGGGGTGGGCATGAACACTGAAGCTTTCTTT	CASSGVGMNTEAFF
TRBV6-5	TRBJ1-6	TRBD1	-	TGTGCCAGCAGTTACTTCGGACAGGGCCCCTCACCCCTCCACTTT	CASSYFGQGPSPLHF
TRBV21-1	TRBJ2-5	-	-	TGTGCCAGCAGCAAAATAGCCAGCCAAGAGACCCAGTACTTC	CASSKIASQETQYF
TRBV5-1	TRBJ2-5	-	-	TGCGCCAGCAGCTTGGAAGCGTGGGAGACCCAGTACTTC	CASSLEAWETQYF
TRBV19	TRBJ1-1	TRBD1	-	TGTGCCAGTACCGGGGACAGGCTGAACACTGAAGCTTTCTTT	CASTGDRLNTEAFF
TRBV5-1	TRBJ2-5	TRBD1	-	TGCGCCAGCGGGGTAGGGGGCAGCCCGGCCCAGTACTTC	CASGVGGSPAQYF
TRBV11-2	TRBJ2-5	-	-	TGTGCCAGCAGCTGGGGCCCGAACCAAGAGACCCAGTACTTC	CASSWGPNQETQYF
TRBV5-1	TRBJ2-1	-	-	TGCGCCAGCAGCTCGTACGGGGGTCAAGCAGAGCAGTTCTTC	CASSSYGGQAEQFF
TRBV2	TRBJ1-5	TRBD1	-	TGTGCCAGCAGTGAAGCGACAGGGGGACAGCCCCAGCATTTT	CASSEATGGQPQHF
TRBV6-6	TRBJ2-3	-	-	TGTGCCAGCACCTCACGTCTAGAGCGCACAGATACGCAGTATTTT	CASTSRLERTDTQYF
TRBV5-1	TRBJ1-3	TRBD1	-	TGCGCCAGCAGCCGGACAGGTAACTCTGGAAACACCATATATTTT	CASSRTGNSGNTIYF
TRBV2	TRBJ1-4	TRBD1	-	TGTGCCAGCAGTGAAGCCGGACAGGGTAGGGAAAAACTGTTTTTT	CASSEAGQGREKLFF
TRBV5-1	TRBJ1-1	-	-	TGCGCCAGCAGCTTGGGGACAGCTCTGCGCACTGAAGCTTTCTTT	CASSLGTALRTEAFF
TRBV24-1	TRBJ2-3	-	-	TGTGCCACCAGTGACTCCCCTAGACAGCCTAGCACAGATACGCAGTATTTT	CATSDSPRQPSTDTQYF
TRBV4-1	TRBJ2-5	-	-	TGCGCCAGCAGCCAAGATCCCAGTCTTGGGACCCAGTACTTC	CASSQDPSLGTQYF
TRBV5-6	TRBJ2-7	TRBD1	-	TGTGCCAGCAGCTCTCGGGACAGGGCCAGCGAGCAGTACTTC	CASSSRDRASEQYF
TRBV5-4	TRBJ1-5	TRBD1	-	TGTGCCAGCAGCTACACAGGGGCGGGCAATCAGCCCCAGCATTTT	CASSYTGAGNQPQHF
TRBV2	TRBJ2-5	TRBD2	-	TGTGCCAGGAGACTAGCGGGGGGCTCCGCGGCCCAGTACTTC	CARRLAGGSAAQYF
TRBV7-3	TRBJ1-1	-	few	TGTGCCAGCAGCACCACGACAGGAACAGAAGCTTTCTTT	CASSTTTGTEAFF
TRBV9	TRBJ1-5	-	-	TGTGCCAGCAGCGTAGGAGTGGGCTTTGGTCAGCCCCAGCATTTT	CASSVGVGFGQPQHF
TRBV11-2	TRBJ1-1	-	-	TGTGCCAGCAGCTTGAGACTCGAGAACACTGAAGCTTTCTTT	CASSLRLENTEAFF
TRBV2	TRBJ2-7	TRBD2	-	TGTGCCATAAAACCCCTAGCGGGGGGCTCTAGCTCCTACGAGCAGTACTTC	CAIKPLAGGSSSYEQYF
TRBV19	TRBJ1-5	TRBD1	-	TGTGCCAGTAGTATTGGACAGGGGGTTAGCAATCAGCCCCAGCATTTT	CASSIGQGVSNQPQHF
TRBV10-3	TRBJ1-5	TRBD1	-	TGTGCCATCAGTGAGTCAGGACAGGGGAGTGAGCCCCAGCATTTT	CAISESGQGSEPQHF
TRBV6-5	TRBJ1-5	-	-	TGTGCCAGCAGTACTAAGCAAGCTGGCAATCAGCCCCAGCATTTT	CASSTKQAGNQPQHF